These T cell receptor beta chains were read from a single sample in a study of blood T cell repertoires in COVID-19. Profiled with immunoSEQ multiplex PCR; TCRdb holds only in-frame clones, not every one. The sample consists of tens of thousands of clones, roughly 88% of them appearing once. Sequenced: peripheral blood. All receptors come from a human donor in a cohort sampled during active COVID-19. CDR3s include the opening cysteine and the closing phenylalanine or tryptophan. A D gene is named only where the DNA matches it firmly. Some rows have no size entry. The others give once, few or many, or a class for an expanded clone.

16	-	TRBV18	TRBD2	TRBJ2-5	CASSQLAGGSQETQYF	TGTGCCAGCTCACAGTTAGCGGGCGGGTCCCAAGAGACCCAGTACTTC
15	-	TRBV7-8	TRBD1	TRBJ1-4	CASSDKTGPQEKLFF	TGTGCCAGCAGCGACAAGACAGGGCCACAGGAAAAACTGTTTTTT
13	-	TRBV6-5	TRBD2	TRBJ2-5	CASKRGAQETQYF	TGTGCCTCTAAGCGGGGGGCCCAAGAGACCCAGTACTTC
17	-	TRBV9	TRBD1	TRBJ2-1	CASTPRDSPGVKGEQFF	TGTGCCAGCACGCCTCGGGACAGCCCCGGGGTGAAAGGTGAGCAGTTCTTC
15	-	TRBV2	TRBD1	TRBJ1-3	CASTKEGASGNTIYF	TGTGCCAGCACCAAGGAGGGGGCGTCCGGAAACACCATATATTTT
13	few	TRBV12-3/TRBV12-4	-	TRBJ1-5	CASSSQGNQPQHF	TGTGCCAGCAGTTCTCAGGGAAATCAGCCCCAGCATTTT
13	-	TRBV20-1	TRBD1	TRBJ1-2	CSASTRDRSGYTF	TGCAGTGCTAGTACCCGGGACAGATCTGGCTACACCTTC
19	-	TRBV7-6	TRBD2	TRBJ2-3	CASSPRPPGLAGYTDTQYF	TGTGCCAGCAGCCCCCGCCCCCCGGGACTAGCGGGGTACACAGATACGCAGTATTTT
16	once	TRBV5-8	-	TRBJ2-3	CASSLSLRPGADTQYF	TGTGCCAGCAGCTTGTCTCTCCGCCCCGGGGCAGATACGCAGTATTTT
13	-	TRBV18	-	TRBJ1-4	CASSPPVREKLFF	TGTGCCAGCTCACCACCAGTCAGGGAAAAACTGTTTTTT
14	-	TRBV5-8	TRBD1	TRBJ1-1	CASSLRGPNTEAFF	TGTGCCAGCAGCCTCAGGGGGCCGAACACTGAAGCTTTCTTT
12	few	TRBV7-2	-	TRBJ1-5	CASSSARGFQHF	TGTGCCAGCAGCTCCGCGCGGGGGTTCCAGCATTTT
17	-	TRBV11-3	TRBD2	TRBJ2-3	CASSLGQTSGGTDTQYF	TGTGCCAGCAGTTTGGGACAGACTAGCGGGGGCACAGATACGCAGTATTTT
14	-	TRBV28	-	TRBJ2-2	CATQPPQRAGELFF	TGTGCCACCCAGCCACCCCAGAGGGCCGGGGAGCTGTTTTTT
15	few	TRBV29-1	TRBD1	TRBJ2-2	CSVRTGVGNTGELFF	TGCAGCGTTCGAACAGGGGTAGGGAACACCGGGGAGCTGTTTTTT
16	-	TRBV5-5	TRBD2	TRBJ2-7	CASSSQPGLAAYEQYF	TGTGCCAGCAGCTCACAACCGGGACTAGCGGCCTACGAGCAGTACTTC
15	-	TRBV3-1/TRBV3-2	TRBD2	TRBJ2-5	CASTLTSGGQETQYF	TGTGCCAGCACCCTCACTAGCGGGGGGCAAGAGACCCAGTACTTC
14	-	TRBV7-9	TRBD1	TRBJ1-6	CASSQGQGASPLHF	TGTGCCAGCAGCCAGGGACAGGGAGCTTCACCCCTCCACTTT
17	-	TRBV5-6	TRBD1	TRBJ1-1	CASSLVLQGNINTEAFF	TGTGCCAGCAGCTTGGTATTACAGGGGAACATCAACACTGAAGCTTTCTTT
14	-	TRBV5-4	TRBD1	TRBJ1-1	CASSVQGKGTEAFF	TGTGCCAGCAGCGTACAGGGGAAAGGCACTGAAGCTTTCTTT
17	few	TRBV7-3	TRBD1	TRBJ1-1	CASSRFSRTGENTEAFF	TGTGCCAGCAGCCGGTTTTCGAGGACAGGGGAGAACACTGAAGCTTTCTTT
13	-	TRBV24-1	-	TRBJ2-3	CATRQAITDTQYF	TGTGCCACCAGACAGGCCATCACAGATACGCAGTATTTT
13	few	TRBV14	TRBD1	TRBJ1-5	CASSLNPGTGQHF	TGTGCCAGCAGCCTTAACCCAGGGACAGGGCAGCATTTT
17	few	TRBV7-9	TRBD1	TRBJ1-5	CASSLARGTGGNQPQHF	TGTGCCAGCAGCTTAGCGAGGGGGACAGGGGGTAATCAGCCCCAGCATTTT
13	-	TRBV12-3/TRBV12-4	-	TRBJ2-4	CASSPRDSRPQYF	TGTGCCAGCAGTCCTCGAGACAGCCGTCCCCAGTACTTC
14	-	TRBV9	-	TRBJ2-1	CASSLQGYGNEQFF	TGTGCCAGCAGCCTCCAGGGTTACGGGAATGAGCAGTTCTTC
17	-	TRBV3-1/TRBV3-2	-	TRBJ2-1	CASSQERRARKNNEQFF	TGTGCCAGCAGCCAAGAAAGGAGGGCTAGAAAGAACAATGAGCAGTTCTTC
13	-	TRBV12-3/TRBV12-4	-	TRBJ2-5	CASRSTDVETQYF	TGTGCCAGCAGGTCGACAGACGTAGAGACCCAGTACTTC
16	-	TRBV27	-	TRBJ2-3	CASSLKASGVADTQYF	TGTGCCAGTAGTTTAAAAGCGTCGGGGGTGGCAGATACGCAGTATTTT
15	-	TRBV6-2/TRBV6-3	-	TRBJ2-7	CASSSTPTRAYEQYF	TGTGCCAGCAGTTCGACGCCCACTAGGGCCTACGAGCAGTACTTC
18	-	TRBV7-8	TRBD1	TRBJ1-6	CASSPIGDRGLVNSPLHF	TGTGCCAGCAGCCCCATAGGGGACAGGGGGCTTGTAAATTCACCCCTCCACTTT
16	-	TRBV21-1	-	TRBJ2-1	CASSGPPWGAYNEQFF	TGTGCCAGCAGCGGCCCCCCTTGGGGAGCCTACAATGAGCAGTTCTTC
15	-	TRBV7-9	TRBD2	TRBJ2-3	CASSPPGGGPDTQYF	TGTGCCAGCAGCCCCCCGGGGGGGGGACCAGATACGCAGTATTTT
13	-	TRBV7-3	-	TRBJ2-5	CASSLTVKETQYF	TGTGCCAGCAGCTTAACCGTAAAAGAGACCCAGTACTTC
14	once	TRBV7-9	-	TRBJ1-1	CASSSLTPNTEAFF	TGTGCCAGCAGCTCCTTGACACCGAACACTGAAGCTTTCTTT
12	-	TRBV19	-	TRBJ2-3	CASAGAADTQYF	TGTGCCAGTGCAGGGGCCGCGGATACGCAGTATTTT
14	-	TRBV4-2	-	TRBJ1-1	CASSQDLGNTEAFF	TGTGCCAGCAGCCAAGATCTCGGGAACACTGAAGCTTTCTTT
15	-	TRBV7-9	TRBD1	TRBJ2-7	CASSWGQGKVYEQYF	TGTGCCAGCAGCTGGGGACAGGGGAAGGTCTACGAGCAGTACTTC
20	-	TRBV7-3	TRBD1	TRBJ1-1	CASSLDGDGTGDWWNTEAFF	TGTGCCAGCAGCTTAGACGGTGATGGGACAGGGGATTGGTGGAACACTGAAGCTTTCTTT
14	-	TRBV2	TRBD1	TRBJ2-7	CASGGTGGAYEQYF	TGTGCCAGCGGCGGGACAGGGGGGGCCTACGAGCAGTACTTC
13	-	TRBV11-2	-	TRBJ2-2	CASRRFRTGELFF	TGTGCCAGCAGGAGATTCCGCACCGGGGAGCTGTTTTTT
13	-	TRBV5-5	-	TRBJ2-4	CASMTGGKNIQYF	TGTGCCAGCATGACCGGGGGCAAAAACATTCAGTACTTC
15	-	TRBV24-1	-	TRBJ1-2	CATSDQSQGNYGYTF	TGTGCCACCAGTGATCAAAGTCAGGGGAACTATGGCTACACCTTC
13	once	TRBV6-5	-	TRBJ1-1	CAPRGGRRTEAFF	TGTGCTCCCCGGGGGGGCAGACGGACTGAAGCTTTCTTT
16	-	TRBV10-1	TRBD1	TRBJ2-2	CASRTGQGFFAGELFF	TGCGCCAGCAGAACGGGACAGGGGTTTTTTGCCGGGGAGCTGTTTTTT